This T cell receptor beta chain was profiled in a study of T cell responses to AZD1222 COVID-19 vaccine. CDR3 length: 12 amino acids. The V gene lost 1 base and the J gene lost 13 bases, with 11 bases spanning the gap. Looked up from germline, CDR1 is SEHNR and CDR2 is FQNEAQ (reference sequence). Study-wide points: Two AZD1222 administrations were followed by greater Spike-specific TCR breadth and depth. Unmutated regions of variants are reportedly targeted by nearly half of spike-specific TCRs. Donor demographics were predominantly white British with a female majority; clonal diversity may be underestimated.

In regard to this clone: Antigen unknown.

Assay used: immunoSEQ multiplex PCR; TCRdb lists only in-frame clones, some missing. In the table there are more than 120,000 clones, roughly 91% of which are singletons. The TCR originated in an adult in good health. This material consisted of peripheral blood, taken on day 0 of AZD1222 vaccination. The chain uses TRBV7-9 and TRBJ2-1; no clear D gene. The CDR3 sequence: CASSLGALLQFF. The CDR3 coding sequence is TGTGCCAGCAGCTTAGGGGCTCTACTACAGTTCTTC.